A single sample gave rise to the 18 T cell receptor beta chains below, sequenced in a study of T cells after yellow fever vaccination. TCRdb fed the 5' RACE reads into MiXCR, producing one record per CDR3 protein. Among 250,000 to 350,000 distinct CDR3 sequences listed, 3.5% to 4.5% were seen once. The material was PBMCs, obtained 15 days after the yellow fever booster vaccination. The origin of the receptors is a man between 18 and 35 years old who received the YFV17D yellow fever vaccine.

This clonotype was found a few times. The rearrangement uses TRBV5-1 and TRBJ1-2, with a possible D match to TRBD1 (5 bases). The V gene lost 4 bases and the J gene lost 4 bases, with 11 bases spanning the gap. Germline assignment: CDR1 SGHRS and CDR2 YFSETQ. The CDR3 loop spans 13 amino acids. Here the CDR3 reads CASSTDSSYGYTF. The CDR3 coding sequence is TGCGCCAGCAGCACAGACAGTTCCTATGGCTACACCTTC.

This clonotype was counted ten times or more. CDR3 residues: CASSLRDSYEQYF. In DNA, the CDR3 is TGTGCCAGCAGTTTAAGGGACAGCTACGAGCAGTACTTC. The gene calls are TRBV12-3 or TRBV12-4 and TRBJ2-7; TRBD1 agrees at 7 bases. The V and J ends lost 2 bases and 3 bases, in that order; junction bases with no gene match: 1. The CDR3 covers 13 residues.

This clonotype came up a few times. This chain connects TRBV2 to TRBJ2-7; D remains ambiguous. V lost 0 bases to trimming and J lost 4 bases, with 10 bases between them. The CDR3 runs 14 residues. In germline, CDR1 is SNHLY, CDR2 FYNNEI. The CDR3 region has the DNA TGTGCCAGCAGTGAAGCGCCGGGCAGGTACGAGCAGTACGTC. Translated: CASSEAPGRYEQYV.

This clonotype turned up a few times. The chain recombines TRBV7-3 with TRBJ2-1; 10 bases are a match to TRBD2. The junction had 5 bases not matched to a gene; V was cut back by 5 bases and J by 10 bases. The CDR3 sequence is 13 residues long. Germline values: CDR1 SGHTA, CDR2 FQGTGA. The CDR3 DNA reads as TGTGCCAGCAGCCCCACTAGCGGGGAAGAGCAGTTCTTC. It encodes CASSPTSGEEQFF.

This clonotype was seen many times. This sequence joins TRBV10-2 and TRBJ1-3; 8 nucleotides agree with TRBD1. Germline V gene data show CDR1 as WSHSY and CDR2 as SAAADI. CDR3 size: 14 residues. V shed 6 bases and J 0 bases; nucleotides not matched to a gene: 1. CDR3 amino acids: CASRGTGSGNTIYF. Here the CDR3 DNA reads TGCGCCAGCAGGGGGACAGGCTCTGGAAACACCATATATTTT.

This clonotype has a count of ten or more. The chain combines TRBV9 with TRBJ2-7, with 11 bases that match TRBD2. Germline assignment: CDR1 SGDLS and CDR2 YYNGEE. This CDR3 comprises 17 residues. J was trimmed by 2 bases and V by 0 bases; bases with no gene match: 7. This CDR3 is CASSVAGGTSGTYEQYF. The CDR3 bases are TGTGCCAGCAGCGTAGCCGGGGGGACTAGCGGTACCTACGAGCAGTACTTC.

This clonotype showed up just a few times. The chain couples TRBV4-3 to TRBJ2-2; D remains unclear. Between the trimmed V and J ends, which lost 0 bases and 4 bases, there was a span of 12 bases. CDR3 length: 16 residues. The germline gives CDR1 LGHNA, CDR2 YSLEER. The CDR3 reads CASSQDPDPSTGELFF. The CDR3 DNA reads TGCGCCAGCAGCCAAGACCCTGATCCGAGCACCGGGGAGCTGTTTTTT.

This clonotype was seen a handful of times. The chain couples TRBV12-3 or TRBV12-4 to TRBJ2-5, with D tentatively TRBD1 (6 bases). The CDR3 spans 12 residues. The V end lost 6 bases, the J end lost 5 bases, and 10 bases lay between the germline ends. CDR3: CASRQGKETQYF. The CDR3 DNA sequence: TGTGCCAGCAGGCAGGGGAAGGAGACCCAGTACTTC.

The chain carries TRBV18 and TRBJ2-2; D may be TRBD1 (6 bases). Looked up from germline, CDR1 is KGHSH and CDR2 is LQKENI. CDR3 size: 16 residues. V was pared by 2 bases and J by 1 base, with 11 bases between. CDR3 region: CASSPSAGVNTGELFF. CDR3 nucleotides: TGTGCCAGCTCACCATCGGCAGGGGTGAACACCGGGGAGCTGTTTTTT.

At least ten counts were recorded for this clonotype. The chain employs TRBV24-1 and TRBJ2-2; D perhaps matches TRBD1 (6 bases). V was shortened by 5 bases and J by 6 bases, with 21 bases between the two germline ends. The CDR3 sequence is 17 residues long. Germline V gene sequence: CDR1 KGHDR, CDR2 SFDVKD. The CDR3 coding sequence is TGTGCCACCAGTGCCTCTAAGGACAGTGCGAGGTCCGGGGAGCTGTTTTTT. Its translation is CATSASKDSARSGELFF.

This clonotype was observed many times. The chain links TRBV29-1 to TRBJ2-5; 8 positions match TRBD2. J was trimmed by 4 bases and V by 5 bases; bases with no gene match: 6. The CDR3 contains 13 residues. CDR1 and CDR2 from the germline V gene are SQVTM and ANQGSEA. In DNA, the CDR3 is TGCAGCGTTCACGGGGGGGCAGGAGAGACCCAGTACTTC. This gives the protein CSVHGGAGETQYF.

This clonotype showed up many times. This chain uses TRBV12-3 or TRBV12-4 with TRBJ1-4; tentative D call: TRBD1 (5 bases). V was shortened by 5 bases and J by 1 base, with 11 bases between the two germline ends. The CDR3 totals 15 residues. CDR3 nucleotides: TGTGCCAGCAGTCCTAGACAGCTAACTAATGAAAAACTGTTTTTT. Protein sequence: CASSPRQLTNEKLFF.

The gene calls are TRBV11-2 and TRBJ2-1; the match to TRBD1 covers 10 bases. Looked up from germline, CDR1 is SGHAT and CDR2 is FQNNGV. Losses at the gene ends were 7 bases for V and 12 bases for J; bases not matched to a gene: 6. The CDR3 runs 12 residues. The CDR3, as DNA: TGTGCCAGCACCATAGACAGGGGGCGGCAGTTCTTC. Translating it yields CASTIDRGRQFF.

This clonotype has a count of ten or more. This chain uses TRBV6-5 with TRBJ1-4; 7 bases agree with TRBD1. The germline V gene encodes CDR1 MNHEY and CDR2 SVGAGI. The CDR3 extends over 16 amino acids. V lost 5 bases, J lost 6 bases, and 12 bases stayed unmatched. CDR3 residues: CASSRIGTAGDEKLFF. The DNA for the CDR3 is TGTGCCAGCAGTCGCATTGGGACAGCTGGTGATGAAAAACTGTTTTTT.

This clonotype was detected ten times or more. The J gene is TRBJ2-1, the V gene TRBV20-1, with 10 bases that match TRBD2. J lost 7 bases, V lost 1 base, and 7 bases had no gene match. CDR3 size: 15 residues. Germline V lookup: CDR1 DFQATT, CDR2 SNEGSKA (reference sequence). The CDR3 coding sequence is TGCAGTGCTAGAGGTCCGGGACTAGCGACGAATGAGCAGTTCTTC. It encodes CSARGPGLATNEQFF.

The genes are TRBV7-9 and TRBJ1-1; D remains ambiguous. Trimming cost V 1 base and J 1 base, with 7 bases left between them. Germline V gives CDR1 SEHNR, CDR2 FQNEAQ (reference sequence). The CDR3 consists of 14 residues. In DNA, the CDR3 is TGTGCCAGCAGCTTAGGCTGGCGGAACACTGAAGCTTTCTTT. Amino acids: CASSLGWRNTEAFF.

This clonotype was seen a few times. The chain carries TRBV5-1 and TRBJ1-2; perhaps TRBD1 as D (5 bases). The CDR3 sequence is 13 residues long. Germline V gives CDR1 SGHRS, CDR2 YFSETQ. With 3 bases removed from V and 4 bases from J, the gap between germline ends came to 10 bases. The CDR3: CASSWDGLYGYTF. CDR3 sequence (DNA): TGCGCCAGCAGCTGGGACGGACTCTATGGCTACACCTTC.

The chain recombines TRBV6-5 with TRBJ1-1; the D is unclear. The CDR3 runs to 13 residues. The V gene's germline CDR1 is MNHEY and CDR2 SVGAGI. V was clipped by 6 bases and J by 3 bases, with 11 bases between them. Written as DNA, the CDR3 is TGTGCCAGCAGAATGACGGAAGACACTGAAGCTTTCTTT. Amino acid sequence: CASRMTEDTEAFF.